This T cell receptor beta chain was captured in a study of T-cell memory formation after mild COVID-19. This CDR3 spans 15 amino acids. The J segment lost 3 bases and the V segment lost 1 base, leaving 1 base of the junction unmatched. In germline, CDR1 is MDHEN, CDR2 SYDVKM. TCRdb passed the 5' RACE reads through MiXCR, listing each CDR3 protein once. Found here are 290,000 or so distinct CDR3 sequences, approximately 19% of them singletons; the top ten hold around a fifth. This clonotype was recorded a few times. The source of this sequence is a man aged 18 to 29 who had mild COVID-19 (a few samples of this study predate the infection). Cell type and time point are not known. This chain joins TRBV28 and TRBJ1-1, with 11 bases lining up with TRBD1. Source material: PBMCs or a T cell subset sorted from them (not recorded which). Here the CDR3 reads CASSLSDRGHTEAFF. The CDR3 DNA is TGTGCCAGCAGTTTATCGGACAGGGGGCACACTGAAGCTTTCTTT.